The 2 T cell receptor beta chains in this list originate from one sample, sequenced in a study of T cells in Graves' hyperthyroidism and ophthalmopathy. The CDR3 regions of TCR beta were amplified from RNA transcripts. Initially, a first-round RT-PCR of the TCR CDR3 employed the HTBI primer set. TCRdb reprocessed the multiplex PCR reads with MiXCR, giving one entry per CDR3 protein. The sample shows fewer than 450,000 distinct CDR3 sequences, about 18% of them seen only once. The sequenced sample was blood. These TCRs come from a man aged 18 to 29 with Graves' ophthalmopathy.

The genes are TRBV4-1 and TRBJ2-7; no firm D call. The CDR3 runs to 14 residues. Germline CDR1 and CDR2: MGHRA and YSYEKL. Deletions cut 1 base from V and 2 bases from J, with 9 bases between. The CDR3 protein is CASSQGAVTYEQYF. The CDR3 nucleotides are TGCGCCAGCAGCCAAGGGGCAGTTACCTACGAGCAGTACTTC.

This clonotype came up many times. The rearrangement uses TRBV11-2 and TRBJ1-5; 10 bases fit TRBD1. Per the germline V gene, CDR1 is SGHAT and CDR2 is FQNNGV. Unmatched junction bases numbered 8, after V lost 5 bases and J lost 4 bases. CDR3 length equals 16 residues. CDR3 bases: TGTGCCAGCAGCCCAACGGGACAGGGGAGGAATCAGCCCCAGCATTTT. Protein: CASSPTGQGRNQPQHF.